Following are 31 T cell receptor beta chains from one sample sequenced in a study of T cell changes during pregnancy in multiple sclerosis. Assay used: immunoSEQ multiplex PCR; TCRdb lists only in-frame clones, some missing. The data show roughly 42,000 clones, about 90% seen once. The source material was CD4+ T cells from peripheral blood mononuclear cells, sampled in the second trimester of pregnancy. These receptors originate from a female donor in good health, enrolled as a control in a pregnancy study.

In this sample, this clone turned up a few times. This chain joins TRBV5-4 and TRBJ2-7, with 10 bases matching TRBD2. This CDR3 has 14 residues. V lost 3 bases to trimming and J lost 5 bases; unmatched junction nucleotides: 5. Germline loops: CDR1 SGHNT, CDR2 YYREEE (reference sequence). This CDR3 is CASSSASGGNEQYF. The CDR3 coding sequence is TGTGCCAGCAGCTCGGCTAGCGGGGGTAACGAGCAGTACTTC.

A remark on this clone: The sample has other DNA sequences that encode this CDR3 too. CDR3 sequence: CASSPGQGYNEQFF. CDR3 bases: TGTGCCAGCAGCCCCGGACAGGGATACAATGAGCAGTTCTTC. The rearrangement links TRBV7-9 to TRBJ2-1, with 8 positions matching TRBD1. The CDR3 runs 14 residues. Trimming took 5 bases from V and 4 from J; bases not matched to a gene: 4. From germline, CDR1 is SEHNR and CDR2 FQNEAQ (reference sequence).

In this sample, this clone turned up once. The chain employs TRBV7-6 and TRBJ2-7; weak D call: TRBD1 (6 bases). Germline V gives CDR1 SGHVS, CDR2 FNYEAQ. The CDR3 covers 13 residues. Trimming shortened V by 5 bases and J by 4 bases, and 12 bases separated the two germline ends. In nucleotides, the CDR3 is TGTGCCAGCAGCCCTGTAGGGGGATACGAGCAGTACTTC. It encodes CASSPVGGYEQYF.

The chain uses TRBV18 and TRBJ2-1; TRBD2 agrees at 8 bases. V lost 0 bases and J lost 5; bases outside the gene matches: 6. The CDR3 has 16 amino acids. Germline CDR1 and CDR2: KGHSH and LQKENI. The CDR3 DNA sequence: TGTGCCAGCTCACCACCGCCAGCGGGAGTAGACAATGAGCAGTTCTTC. It translates to CASSPPPAGVDNEQFF.

The CDR3: CASSLGQGSYNEQFF. The CDR3 DNA is TGTGCCAGCAGCTTGGGACAGGGATCCTACAATGAGCAGTTCTTC. The chain employs TRBV5-4 and TRBJ2-1, with 7 bases lining up with TRBD1. J lost 1 base, V lost 0 bases, and 1 base had no gene match. This CDR3 comprises 15 residues. The germline gives CDR1 SGHNT, CDR2 YYREEE (reference sequence).

The rearrangement links TRBV27 to TRBJ1-1; maybe TRBD1 (5 bases). The germline gives CDR1 MNHEY, CDR2 SMNVEV (reference sequence). There are 14 residues in the CDR3. Trimming shortened V by 5 bases and J by 10 bases, and 20 bases separated the two germline ends. In nucleotides, the CDR3 is TGTGCCAGCAGTGGGTGGATGGGGGGGAGGGCAGCTTTCTTT. Translated, it gives CASSGWMGGRAAFF.

This clone was seen just once. This chain connects TRBV25-1 to TRBJ1-1; TRBD1 matches at 8 bases. This CDR3 region has 14 residues. Unmatched junction bases numbered 4, after V lost 6 bases and J lost 1 base. Germline assignment: CDR1 MGHDK and CDR2 SYGVNS. The CDR3, as DNA: TGTGCCAGCAGCGGGGACAGGTGGAACACTGAAGCTTTCTTT. Its protein is CASSGDRWNTEAFF. Together with reference TRBV25-1 and TRBJ1-1, the CDR3 gives the full variable domain: EADIYQTPRYLVIGTGKKITLECSQTMGHDKMYWYQQDPGMELHLIHYSYGVNSTEKGDLSSESTVSRIRTEHFPLTLESARPSHTSQYLCASSGDRWNTEAFFGQGTRLTVV.

The chain uses TRBV9 and TRBJ1-2; 10 nucleotides line up with TRBD1. The V gene's germline CDR1 is SGDLS and CDR2 YYNGEE. The V segment lost 4 bases and the J segment 8 bases; nucleotides outside the gene matches: 14. The CDR3 consists of 16 residues. CDR3 in amino acids: CASSLPGTGVLGGYTF. In nucleotides, the CDR3 is TGTGCCAGCAGCCTCCCTGGGACAGGGGTTTTAGGCGGCTACACCTTC.

The V call is TRBV14, the J call TRBJ1-5; weak D call: TRBD1 (6 bases). Trimming removed 2 bases at V and 9 bases at J, with 17 bases between. Per the germline V gene, CDR1 is SGHDN and CDR2 is FVKESK. The CDR3 has 15 residues. CDR3: CASSQPDRNERPQHF. CDR3 sequence (DNA): TGTGCCAGCAGCCAACCCGACAGGAACGAACGGCCCCAGCATTTT. Looking up the rest from reference TRBV14 and TRBJ1-5 gives the full variable domain: EAGVTQFPSHSVIEKGQTVTLRCDPISGHDNLYWYRRVMGKEIKFLLHFVKESKQDESGMPNNRFLAERTGGTYSTLKVQPAELEDSGVYFCASSQPDRNERPQHFGDGTRLSIL.

The rearrangement links TRBV2 to TRBJ2-7; D perhaps matches TRBD2 (6 bases). Germline V CDR1 and CDR2: SNHLY, FYNNEI. CDR3 size: 11 residues. V lost 5 bases and J 6 bases, leaving 8 bases between the germline ends. CDR3 DNA: TGTGCCAGCAGTTCGGGGGTCGAGCAGTACTTC. It translates to CASSSGVEQYF.

The chain carries TRBV30 and TRBJ1-4; D call uncertain. V gave up 4 bases and J gave up 6 bases, with 15 bases separating them. This CDR3 is 14 amino acids long. Germline assignment: CDR1 GTSNPN and CDR2 SVGIG (reference sequence). The CDR3 coding sequence is TGTGCCTGGAATCGCGTCGGTGTGGATGAAAAACTGTTTTTT. This codes for CAWNRVGVDEKLFF.

The chain uses TRBV7-8 and TRBJ2-2; 11 positions agree with TRBD2. CDR3 length: 15 residues. V lost 7 bases and J lost 4; bases outside the gene matches: 5. Germline CDR1 and CDR2: SGHVS and FQNEAQ. This CDR3 reads CASTPTSGSTGELFF. CDR3 sequence (DNA): TGTGCCAGCACCCCAACTAGCGGGAGCACCGGGGAGCTGTTTTTT.

The V call is TRBV18, the J call TRBJ1-4; 7 bases are shared with TRBD1. The V and J ends lost 4 bases and 0 bases, in that order; junction bases with no gene match: 5. Germline loops: CDR1 KGHSH, CDR2 LQKENI. This CDR3 spans 16 amino acids. CDR3 sequence: CASSQGQPTTNEKLFF. As DNA, the CDR3 is TGTGCCAGCTCACAGGGACAGCCAACAACTAATGAAAAACTGTTTTTT. Using reference TRBV18 and TRBJ1-4 for the parts outside the CDR3, the full variable domain is NAGVMQNPRHLVRRRGQEARLRCSPMKGHSHVYWYRQLPEEGLKFMVYLQKENIIDESGMPKERFSAEFPKEGPSILRIQQVVRGDSAAYFCASSQGQPTTNEKLFFGSGTQLSVL.

The chain carries TRBV5-1 and TRBJ2-7; a possible D gene is TRBD2 (6 bases). V was trimmed by 2 bases and J by 0 bases, leaving 12 bases between them. Looked up from germline, CDR1 is SGHRS and CDR2 is YFSETQ. This CDR3 is 15 amino acids long. CDR3 in amino acids: CASSFEGRPSYEQYF. The CDR3 DNA is TGCGCCAGCAGCTTTGAGGGGAGGCCCTCCTACGAGCAGTACTTC.

The V call is TRBV18, the J call TRBJ2-3; 15 nucleotides align to TRBD2. The junction had 3 bases not matched to a gene; V was cut back by 6 bases and J by 2 bases. Looked up from germline, CDR1 is KGHSH and CDR2 is LQKENI. The CDR3 runs 16 residues. CDR3 residues: CASSGTSGGNTDTQYF. In DNA, the CDR3 is TGTGCCAGCTCGGGGACTAGCGGGGGGAACACAGATACGCAGTATTTT.

The CDR3 reads CSVGGLAGGQETQYF. CDR3 coding DNA: TGCAGCGTTGGGGGACTAGCGGGAGGGCAAGAGACCCAGTACTTC. The chain couples TRBV29-1 to TRBJ2-5; 16 bases match TRBD2. CDR3 length: 15 residues. Trimming removed 4 bases from V and 2 bases from J; junction bases left unmatched: 1. CDR1 SQVTM and CDR2 ANQGSEA come from the germline V gene.

This clone was seen just once. CDR3 sequence reads: CASSLRLAGHEQFF. CDR3 coding DNA: TGTGCCAGCAGCTTACGGTTGGCAGGGCACGAGCAGTTCTTC. The V and J genes are TRBV7-2 and TRBJ2-1, with a possible D match to TRBD1 (5 bases). CDR1 SGHTA and CDR2 FQGNSA come from the germline V gene. V was shortened by 2 bases and J by 10 bases, with 15 bases between the two germline ends. The CDR3 is 14 amino acids.

This rearrangement joins TRBV28 to TRBJ2-5; D is perhaps TRBD1 (6 bases). The CDR3 extends over 13 amino acids. Germline V CDR1 and CDR2: MDHEN, SYDVKM. The V end was cut by 9 bases, the J end by 1 base, with 12 bases between. In DNA form, the CDR3 reads TGTGCCAGTACAAGGGGGATCCAAGAGACCCAGTACTTC. It specifies CASTRGIQETQYF.

The chain combines TRBV5-4 with TRBJ2-7; tentatively, D is TRBD1 (6 bases). V dropped 4 bases and J dropped 5 bases, with 19 bases sitting between them. Germline values: CDR1 SGHNT, CDR2 YYREEE (reference sequence). The CDR3 extends over 15 amino acids. The DNA of the CDR3 is TGTGCCAGCAGCCGCAAGACTGGGGGCATGCACGAGCAGTACTTC. This sequence encodes CASSRKTGGMHEQYF.

CDR3 sequence: CASSLWNSGVKLDEQFF. DNA for the CDR3: TGTGCCAGCAGCTTGTGGAACTCGGGAGTCAAGCTGGATGAGCAGTTCTTC. This sequence joins TRBV5-4 and TRBJ2-1; the D gene is possibly TRBD2 (6 bases). Looked up from germline, CDR1 is SGHNT and CDR2 is YYREEE (reference sequence). This CDR3 is 17 amino acids long. V was clipped by 1 base and J by 8 bases, with 22 bases between them.

This clone occurred once. The junction departs from germline at one end; a sequencing error may be responsible. This chain joins TRBV18 and TRBJ2-2, with D tentatively TRBD2 (5 bases). CDR1 and CDR2 from the germline V gene are KGHSH and LQKENI. The CDR3 is 15 residues long. CDR3 sequence: CASAPARADTGELFF. The CDR3 DNA reads TGTGCCAGCGCACCAGCGAGGGCTGACACCGGGGAGCTGTTTTTT.

This CDR3 is CASSFSGTVEQYF. CDR3 DNA sequence: TGTGCCAGCAGCTTTAGCGGGACAGTCGAGCAGTACTTC. V and J are TRBV5-4 and TRBJ2-7, with a possible D match to TRBD2 (8 bases). V was pared by 2 bases and J by 6 bases, with 12 bases between. This CDR3 spans 13 amino acids. CDR1 and CDR2 from the germline V gene are SGHNT and YYREEE (reference sequence).

V usage is TRBV6-1 and J usage is TRBJ1-2; possible D gene TRBD1, 5 bases. This CDR3 has 14 amino acids. V lost 0 bases to trimming and J lost 7 bases, with 12 bases between them. Germline lookup yields CDR1 MNHNS and CDR2 SASEGT. The CDR3 is CASSEAGWGGGYTF. CDR3 sequence (DNA): TGTGCCAGCAGTGAAGCGGGGTGGGGGGGTGGCTACACCTTC.

The chain couples TRBV4-1 to TRBJ1-1; 8 positions agree with TRBD1. V lost 3 bases, J lost 0 bases, and 3 bases stayed unmatched. Germline V gives CDR1 MGHRA, CDR2 YSYEKL. The CDR3 is 15 amino acids. CDR3 protein: CASSQTGAMNTEAFF. CDR3 in DNA: TGCGCCAGCAGCCAGACAGGGGCTATGAACACTGAAGCTTTCTTT.

The CDR3 loop is CAIRTSGPPIYEQYF. As DNA, the CDR3 is TGTGCCATCAGGACTAGCGGGCCACCTATCTACGAGCAGTACTTC. The chain couples TRBV10-3 to TRBJ2-7, with 10 bases matching TRBD2. Germline values: CDR1 ENHRY, CDR2 SYGVKD. The V segment lost 6 bases and the J segment 3 bases; nucleotides outside the gene matches: 8. The CDR3 covers 15 residues.

This chain links TRBV9 with TRBJ2-5; no reliable D call. V lost 4 bases, J lost 5 bases, and 12 bases lay in between. The CDR3 runs to 13 residues. Germline CDR1 reads SGDLS; CDR2 reads YYNGEE. CDR3 DNA sequence: TGTGCCAGCAGCCCCGGCTCTAGGGAGACCCAGTACTTC. It codes for CASSPGSRETQYF. Full variable domain (rest looked up from reference TRBV9 and TRBJ2-5): DSGVTQTPKHLITATGQRVTLRCSPRSGDLSVYWYQQSLDQGLQFLIQYYNGEERAKGNILERFSAQQFPDLHSELNLSSLELGDSALYFCASSPGSRETQYFGPGTRLLVL.

CDR3 region: CASSLGQGGNEQFF. The CDR3 DNA follows: TGTGCCAGCAGCTTGGGACAGGGAGGAAATGAGCAGTTCTTC. This chain joins TRBV7-9 and TRBJ2-1; 9 bases are shared with TRBD1. V trimming: 3 bases; J trimming: 7 bases; junction bases outside the gene matches: 4. The germline V gene encodes CDR1 SEHNR and CDR2 FQNEAQ (reference sequence). The CDR3 sequence is 14 residues long.

This rearrangement joins TRBV19 to TRBJ1-4; TRBD1 aligns across 7 bases. The germline gives CDR1 LNHDA, CDR2 SQIVND (reference sequence). The J segment lost 6 bases and the V segment lost 6 bases, leaving 10 bases of the junction unmatched. The CDR3 has 15 amino acids. In nucleotides, the CDR3 is TGTGCCAGTAGGGACCGGGACAGTCCCTATGAAAAACTGTTTTTT. It is translated as CASRDRDSPYEKLFF.

This sequence joins TRBV7-9 and TRBJ2-7; 8 bases fit TRBD2. This CDR3 has 16 amino acids. Trimming removed 6 bases from V and 6 bases from J; junction bases left unmatched: 16. Germline assignment: CDR1 SEHNR and CDR2 FQNEAQ (reference sequence). The CDR3 region is CASRLLPGLEGSEQYF. For the CDR3, the DNA is TGTGCCAGCAGACTCCTACCGGGACTAGAGGGTTCCGAGCAGTACTTC.

The chain is built from TRBV5-1 and TRBJ2-1, with D maybe TRBD2 (5 bases). This CDR3 has 15 amino acids. V lost 4 bases and J 4 bases, leaving 15 bases between the germline ends. Germline V CDR1 and CDR2: SGHRS, YFSETQ. CDR3 DNA: TGCGCCAGCAGCCTGTGGGAGTCCCAGTACAATGAGCAGTTCTTC. Its translation is CASSLWESQYNEQFF.

The gene calls are TRBV30 and TRBJ2-7, with D perhaps matching TRBD2 (6 bases). Per germline, CDR1 GTSNPN and CDR2 SVGIG (reference sequence). The CDR3 extends over 17 amino acids. With 2 bases removed from V and 5 bases from J, the gap between germline ends came to 25 bases. As DNA, the CDR3 is TGTGCCTGGAGTCTCCCCGACCGGGACGGGAGAGGGAACGAGCAGTACTTC. As protein: CAWSLPDRDGRGNEQYF.